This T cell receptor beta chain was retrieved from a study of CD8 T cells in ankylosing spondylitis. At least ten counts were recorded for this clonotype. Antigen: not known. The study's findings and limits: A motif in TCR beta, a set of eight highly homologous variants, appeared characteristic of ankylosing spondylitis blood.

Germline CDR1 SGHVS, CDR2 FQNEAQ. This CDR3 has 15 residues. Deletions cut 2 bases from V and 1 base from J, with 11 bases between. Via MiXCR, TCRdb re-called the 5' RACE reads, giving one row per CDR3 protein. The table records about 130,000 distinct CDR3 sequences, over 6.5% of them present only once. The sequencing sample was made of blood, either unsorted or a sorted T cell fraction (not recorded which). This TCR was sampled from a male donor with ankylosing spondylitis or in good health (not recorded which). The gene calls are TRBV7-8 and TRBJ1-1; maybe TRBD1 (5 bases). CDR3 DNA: TGTGCCAGCAGCTTAATTGCAGGGCCGAACACTGAAGCTTTCTTT. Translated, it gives CASSLIAGPNTEAFF.